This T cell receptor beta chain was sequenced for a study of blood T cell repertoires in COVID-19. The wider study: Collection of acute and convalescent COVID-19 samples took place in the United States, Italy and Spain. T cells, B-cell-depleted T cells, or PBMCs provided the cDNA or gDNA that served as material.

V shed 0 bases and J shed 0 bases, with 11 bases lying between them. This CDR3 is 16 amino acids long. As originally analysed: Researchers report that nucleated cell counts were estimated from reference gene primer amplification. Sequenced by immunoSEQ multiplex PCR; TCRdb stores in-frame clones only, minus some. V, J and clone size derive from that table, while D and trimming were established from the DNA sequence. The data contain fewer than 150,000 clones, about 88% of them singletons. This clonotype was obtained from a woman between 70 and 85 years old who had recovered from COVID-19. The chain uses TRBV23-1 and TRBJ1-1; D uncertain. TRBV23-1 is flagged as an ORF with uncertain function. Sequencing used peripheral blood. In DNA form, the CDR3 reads TGCGCCAGCAGTCAATCGGGCAGCCCCCTGAACACTGAAGCTTTCTTT. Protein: CASSQSGSPLNTEAFF.